These 30 T cell receptor beta chains were all obtained from the same sample, sequenced in a study of blood T cell repertoires in COVID-19. The method was immunoSEQ multiplex PCR; TCRdb's version includes in-frame clones alone and lacks a portion of them. The table has 400,000 or so clones, about 92% seen once. The sequenced sample consisted of PBMCs or T cells enriched from blood (not recorded which). All receptors derive from a man between 18 and 29 years old who had recovered from COVID-19.

The genes are TRBV5-6 and TRBJ2-2; D is undetermined. Germline lookup yields CDR1 SGHDT and CDR2 YYEEEE. The ends were cut back, 4 bases at V and 8 bases at J, with 15 bases in the middle. The length of the CDR3 is 14 residues. The CDR3 bases are TGTGCCAGCAGCCTATCCCTTCGGTCTGGGGAGCTGTTTTTT. The encoded protein is CASSLSLRSGELFF. The whole variable domain, filled in from reference TRBV5-6 and TRBJ2-2, reads DAGVTQSPTHLIKTRGQQVTLRCSPKSGHDTVSWYQQALGQGPQFIFQYYEEEERQRGNFPDRFSGHQFPNYSSELNVNALLLGDSALYLCASSLSLRSGELFFGEGSRLTVL.

V and J are TRBV19 and TRBJ2-1; 10 bases match TRBD2. The V gene's germline CDR1 is LNHDA and CDR2 SQIVND (reference sequence). J gave up 2 bases and V 7 bases, and 5 bases lay outside the gene matches. The CDR3 has 15 residues. As DNA, the CDR3 is TGTGCCAGTACTACTAGCGGGGCCACCTACAATGAGCAGTTCTTC. It yields the protein CASTTSGATYNEQFF.

This clone was recorded a few times. The chain is built from TRBV24-1 and TRBJ1-2, with D tentatively TRBD1 (6 bases). This CDR3 is built from 15 residues. The V gene's germline CDR1 is KGHDR and CDR2 SFDVKD. V shed 3 bases and J shed 7 bases, with 17 bases lying between them. The CDR3 sequence is CATSDGKTGGFGYTF. Here the CDR3 DNA reads TGTGCCACCAGTGATGGTAAGACAGGCGGCTTTGGCTACACCTTC.

V is TRBV7-9 and J is TRBJ2-2; D might be TRBD1 (7 bases). This CDR3 spans 16 amino acids. Trimming cost V 6 bases and J 3 bases, with 17 bases left between them. Germline V gives CDR1 SEHNR, CDR2 FQNEAQ (reference sequence). CDR3 residues: CASSQRQGGYTGELFF. CDR3 nucleotides: TGTGCCAGCAGTCAGAGACAGGGAGGATACACCGGGGAGCTGTTTTTT. Using reference TRBV7-9 and TRBJ2-2 for the parts outside the CDR3, the full variable domain is DTGVSQNPRHKITKRGQNVTFRCDPISEHNRLYWYRQTLGQGPEFLTYFQNEAQLEKSRLLSDRFSAERPKGSFSTLEIQRTEQGDSAMYLCASSQRQGGYTGELFFGEGSRLTVL.

The V call is TRBV2, the J call TRBJ1-2; tentatively, D is TRBD1 (6 bases). This CDR3 has 13 amino acids. Per the germline V gene, CDR1 is SNHLY and CDR2 is FYNNEI. The ends were cut back, 8 bases at V and 4 bases at J, with 14 bases in the middle. CDR3 in DNA: TGTGCCAGCCTCAGACAGGAGACCTATGGCTACACCTTC. Translation gives CASLRQETYGYTF.

The chain recombines TRBV27 with TRBJ1-2; D might be TRBD1 (6 bases). Looked up from germline, CDR1 is MNHEY and CDR2 is SMNVEV (reference sequence). The CDR3 covers 15 residues. With 4 bases removed from V and 8 bases from J, the gap between germline ends came to 20 bases. The CDR3 DNA reads as TGTGCCAGCAGTTATTTCCCAGGGGACGTCTGGGGCTACACCTTC. Translation gives CASSYFPGDVWGYTF.

The chain recombines TRBV11-2 with TRBJ1-6; D is possibly TRBD1 (5 bases). Germline V lookup: CDR1 SGHAT, CDR2 FQNNGV. The CDR3 contains 19 residues. Trimming took off 3 bases at V and 0 bases at J, with 18 bases between the two ends. CDR3 nucleotide sequence: TGTGCCAGCAGCTTGACCCAGGGATTACAGAGCTCCTATAATTCACCCCTCCACTTT. It yields the protein CASSLTQGLQSSYNSPLHF.

The V call is TRBV11-2, the J call TRBJ2-1; 10 bases are shared with TRBD2. Germline-derived CDR1 and CDR2 are SGHAT and FQNNGV. After removal of 5 bases from V and 1 base from J, the junction contained 11 bases not matched to a gene. This CDR3 has 18 amino acids. The CDR3 loop is CASSPGSGGALSYNEQFF. The CDR3, as DNA: TGTGCCAGCAGCCCGGGAAGCGGGGGGGCTCTTTCCTACAATGAGCAGTTCTTC.

The chain carries TRBV3-1 (or the pseudogene TRBV3-2) and TRBJ2-5; 10 bases align to TRBD2. Germline V gene data show CDR1 as LGHDT and CDR2 as YNNKEL (reference sequence). The CDR3 sequence is 16 residues long. The trim removed 4 bases at V and 2 bases at J, leaving 7 bases unmatched. The CDR3 nucleotides are TGTGCCAGCAGCCTTCGTAGCGGGGGGCGACAAGAGACCCAGTACTTC. Protein sequence: CASSLRSGGRQETQYF.

The chain couples TRBV7-2 to TRBJ2-1; 10 bases map to TRBD2. Germline V gives CDR1 SGHTA, CDR2 FQGNSA. The CDR3 extends over 16 amino acids. V trimming: 6 bases; J trimming: 6 bases; junction bases outside the gene matches: 11. The chain's CDR3 is CASRRIAGGVRNEQFF. The CDR3 DNA sequence: TGTGCCAGCAGACGTATAGCGGGAGGAGTTCGCAATGAGCAGTTCTTC. The complete variable domain, with remaining parts taken from reference TRBV7-2 and TRBJ2-1, reads GAGVSQSPSNKVTEKGKDVELRCDPISGHTALYWYRQSLGQGLEFLIYFQGNSAPDKSGLPSDRFSAERTGGSVSTLTIQRTQQEDSAVYLCASRRIAGGVRNEQFFGPGTRLTVL.

This clone was seen a single time. V usage is TRBV5-1 and J usage is TRBJ2-7, with 8 bases fitting TRBD1. The CDR3 is made up of 16 amino acids. Germline values: CDR1 SGHRS, CDR2 YFSETQ. Trimming took 0 bases from V and 0 from J; bases not matched to a gene: 5. The CDR3 DNA sequence: TGCGCCAGCAGCTTGGGGGGACAGGTCCTCTCCTACGAGCAGTACTTC. Its protein product is CASSLGGQVLSYEQYF.

This rearrangement joins TRBV27 to TRBJ1-2; the match to TRBD1 covers 8 bases. The CDR3 length is 14 residues. Germline trimming cut 1 base from V and 7 bases from J; bases unmatched to any gene: 5. Germline V CDR1 and CDR2: MNHEY, SMNVEV (reference sequence). The CDR3 DNA follows: TGTGCCAGCAGTTTATATCAGGGGGCTGCTGGCTACACCTTC. This gives the protein CASSLYQGAAGYTF.

A few counts support this clone. This chain joins TRBV19 and TRBJ1-1, with D uncertain. From germline, CDR1 is LNHDA and CDR2 SQIVND (reference sequence). Trimming removed 3 bases from V and 1 base from J, with 6 bases in between. The CDR3 is 13 amino acids. The CDR3: CASSISSNTEAFF. Here the CDR3 DNA reads TGTGCCAGTAGTATCAGTTCGAACACTGAAGCTTTCTTT. Full variable domain (missing parts from reference TRBV19 and TRBJ1-1): DGGITQSPKYLFRKEGQNVTLSCEQNLNHDAMYWYRQDPGQGLRLIYYSQIVNDFQKGDIAEGYSVSREKKESFPLTVTSAQKNPTAFYLCASSISSNTEAFFGQGTRLTVV.

The gene calls are TRBV5-1 and TRBJ1-6, with 7 bases matching TRBD1. Germline loops: CDR1 SGHRS, CDR2 YFSETQ. Trimming at V came to 3 bases and at J to 8 bases, leaving 14 bases not matched to a gene. This CDR3 has 17 amino acids. The CDR3 here is CASSSHPQGDSYSPLHF. The CDR3 DNA sequence: TGCGCCAGCAGCTCTCACCCACAAGGGGACAGCTATTCACCCCTCCACTTT. Drawing the rest from reference TRBV5-1 and TRBJ1-6, the complete variable domain is KAGVTQTPRYLIKTRGQQVTLSCSPISGHRSVSWYQQTPGQGLQFLFEYFSETQRNKGNFPGRFSGRQFSNSRSEMNVSTLELGDSALYLCASSSHPQGDSYSPLHFGNGTRLTVT.

The gene calls are TRBV20-1 and TRBJ1-5; 7 bases align to TRBD1. CDR1 and CDR2 from the germline V gene are DFQATT and SNEGSKA (reference sequence). Trimming cost V 3 bases and J 4 bases; bases outside gene matches: 9. CDR3 length equals 15 residues. CDR3 bases: TGCAGTGCTAGTATGAGGGGGCGGTTAAATCAGCCCCAGCATTTT. This sequence encodes CSASMRGRLNQPQHF.

The chain links TRBV18 to TRBJ2-2, with TRBD1 identical over 10 bases. Germline trimming cut 3 bases from V and 4 bases from J; bases unmatched to any gene: 8. The CDR3 consists of 17 residues. The germline V gene has CDR1 KGHSH and CDR2 LQKENI. This chain's CDR3 is CASSPRDRGFGTGELFF. In nucleotides, the CDR3 is TGTGCCAGCTCACCTCGGGACAGGGGCTTTGGCACCGGGGAGCTGTTTTTT.

With regard to this clone: The sample has other DNA sequences that encode this CDR3 too. The J gene is TRBJ2-7, the V gene TRBV5-1; 8 nucleotides agree with TRBD2. Germline V gene sequence: CDR1 SGHRS, CDR2 YFSETQ. The CDR3 totals 14 residues. The trim removed 1 base at V and 1 base at J, leaving 1 base unmatched. CDR3 DNA sequence: TGCGCCAGCAGCTTGACTAGCGGTTCCTACGAGCAGTACTTC. Residues: CASSLTSGSYEQYF.

The chain couples TRBV5-1 to TRBJ1-6, with D maybe TRBD1 (6 bases). The germline V gene has CDR1 SGHRS and CDR2 YFSETQ. This CDR3 spans 15 amino acids. The germline V and J ends were trimmed by 1 base and 8 bases, with 13 bases remaining between them. In DNA form, the CDR3 reads TGCGCCAGCAGCTTGACCGGACAGTGGGATTCACCCCTCCACTTT. Translation gives CASSLTGQWDSPLHF.

This sequence joins TRBV4-1 and TRBJ1-4; D may be TRBD1 (5 bases). Per germline, CDR1 MGHRA and CDR2 YSYEKL. V shed 0 bases and J shed 13 bases, with 9 bases lying between them. CDR3 length: 12 amino acids. The CDR3 nucleotides are TGCGCCAGCAGCCAAGACAGGGTTTCACTGTTTTTT. This gives the protein CASSQDRVSLFF.

The chain links TRBV7-9 to TRBJ2-2; 12 bases align to TRBD2. In germline, CDR1 is SEHNR, CDR2 FQNEAQ (reference sequence). CDR3 size: 19 residues. V shed 5 bases, J shed 1 base, and the junction held 11 bases outside the gene matches. CDR3 sequence reads: CASSEGLAGRAVNTGELFF. DNA for the CDR3: TGTGCCAGCAGCGAAGGACTAGCGGGAAGGGCGGTGAACACCGGGGAGCTGTTTTTT.

The chain is built from TRBV18 and TRBJ2-2; tentative D call: TRBD2 (6 bases). The CDR3 has 20 amino acids. The germline V gene has CDR1 KGHSH and CDR2 LQKENI. V was pared by 4 bases and J by 1 base, with 25 bases between. CDR3 amino acids: CASSLKDGTPYIVNTGELFF. The CDR3, as DNA: TGTGCCAGCTCACTTAAAGACGGGACTCCCTATATAGTGAACACCGGGGAGCTGTTTTTT.

This sequence joins TRBV28 and TRBJ1-2; perhaps TRBD1 as D (6 bases). The V end lost 7 bases, the J end lost 14 bases, and 17 bases lay between the germline ends. The CDR3 length is 11 residues. CDR1 and CDR2 from the germline V gene are MDHEN and SYDVKM. CDR3 in DNA: TGTGCCAGCAATCGAATCACAGGGCAGACCTTC. This translates into CASNRITGQTF.

The rearrangement uses TRBV11-2 and TRBJ2-1, with 13 bases fitting TRBD2. Germline lookup yields CDR1 SGHAT and CDR2 FQNNGV. V lost 2 bases to trimming and J lost 6 bases; unmatched junction nucleotides: 10. The CDR3 has 18 amino acids. CDR3 residues: CASSLSLLGLAGANEQFF. The CDR3 coding sequence is TGTGCCAGCAGCTTATCTCTACTTGGACTAGCGGGAGCCAATGAGCAGTTCTTC.

This rearrangement joins TRBV2 to TRBJ1-2; D may be TRBD1 (6 bases). V shed 6 bases and J shed 2 bases, with 10 bases lying between them. Germline V gene lookup returns CDR1 SNHLY and CDR2 FYNNEI. The CDR3 sequence is 13 residues long. The CDR3 region is CASSPDRNYGYTF. The CDR3 DNA is TGTGCCAGCAGCCCCGACAGGAACTATGGCTACACCTTC.

V is TRBV2 and J is TRBJ1-4; 8 bases are a match to TRBD1. The V gene's germline CDR1 is SNHLY and CDR2 FYNNEI. This CDR3 comprises 14 residues. Germline trimming cut 7 bases from V and 7 bases from J; bases unmatched to any gene: 8. The DNA for the CDR3 is TGTGCCAGCACCCCGACAGGGGTGTCTGAAAAACTGTTTTTT. It specifies CASTPTGVSEKLFF.

The chain is built from TRBV3-1 (or the pseudogene TRBV3-2) and TRBJ2-1; 12 bases are shared with TRBD2. The CDR3 loop spans 15 amino acids. J was trimmed by 5 bases and V by 5 bases; bases with no gene match: 4. Germline values: CDR1 LGHDT, CDR2 YNNKEL (reference sequence). The CDR3 DNA follows: TGTGCCAGCAGCGGGGGACTAGCGGGTCACAATGAGCAGTTCTTC. Translation gives CASSGGLAGHNEQFF.

About this clone itself: The junction does not match germline at one end; this may be a read error. This specimen includes other DNA sequences encoding the same CDR3. The genes are TRBV5-5 and TRBJ2-1, with D unclear. Germline-derived CDR1 and CDR2 are SGHKS and YYEKEE (reference sequence). This CDR3 is built from 14 residues. The CDR3 DNA reads TGTGCCAGCAGTTTGGGTTCTTGGCCCAATGAGCAGTTCTTC. As protein: CASSLGSWPNEQFF. Complete variable domain (other parts from reference TRBV5-5 and TRBJ2-1): DAGVTQSPTHLIKTRGQQVTLRCSPISGHKSVSWYQQVLGQGPQFIFQYYEKEERGRGNFPDRFSARQFPNYSSELNVNALLLGDSALYLCASSLGSWPNEQFFGPGTRLTVL.

The chain recombines TRBV4-1 with TRBJ1-2; 8 bases align to TRBD1. V dropped 0 bases and J dropped 4; count of bases not matched to a gene: 10. The length of the CDR3 is 17 residues. Looked up from germline, CDR1 is MGHRA and CDR2 is YSYEKL. CDR3 DNA: TGCGCCAGCAGCCAAGACAGGGGGCGCCAGATCGGCTATGGCTACACCTTC. Translating gives CASSQDRGRQIGYGYTF.

This clone showed up just once. The conserved closing phenylalanine or tryptophan is absent in this CDR3, likely reflecting a read error. Because the CDR3's place on the DNA is in doubt, the DNA is left out and the CDR3 is given as listed by TCRdb. The V gene is TRBV20-1, the J gene TRBJ1-1; the table names TRBD1, a call not compared with the DNA. The CDR3 has 10 amino acids, counting both end residues. The V gene's germline CDR1 is DFQATT and CDR2 SNEGSKA (reference sequence). The CDR3: CSASAIDRDL.

This clone has a handful of counts. This chain connects TRBV28 to TRBJ1-5; D call uncertain. There are 16 residues in the CDR3. V was clipped by 3 bases and J by 7 bases, with 19 bases between them. The germline V gene encodes CDR1 MDHEN and CDR2 SYDVKM. In DNA form, the CDR3 reads TGTGCCAGCAGTTTCCGAGGATCGGGGTATGGCCAGCCCCAGCATTTT. It codes for CASSFRGSGYGQPQHF.